The rows below give T cell receptor beta chains drawn from one sample of a study of blood T cell repertoires in COVID-19. This table comes from immunoSEQ multiplex PCR, and its TCRdb copy is limited to in-frame clones, with some not included. Seen here are about 190,000 clones, 70% to 85% observed once, and the top ten hold approximately 13%. Sequences were obtained from peripheral blood. These receptors originate from a woman aged 45 to 65 with acute or convalescent COVID-19. CDR3s leave out the opening cysteine and the closing phenylalanine or tryptophan. D genes are given only for firm matches. Clone size, where shown, is once, few, many, or a class for clones that have expanded.

ASSKDRGVGEKLF	TRBD1	TRBV5-4	-	TRBJ1-4
ASRKREGAF	-	TRBV6-5	-	TRBJ1-1
ASSRTGGGNTIY	TRBD1	TRBV3-1/TRBV3-2	few	TRBJ1-3
AWSGTSGGRQY	TRBD2	TRBV30	-	TRBJ2-7
ATRGATGTDNQPQH	TRBD1	TRBV15	-	TRBJ1-5
ASSDDKPYEQY	-	TRBV18	-	TRBJ2-7
ASSLFYTGELF	-	TRBV2	-	TRBJ2-2
ASSDGLAARRGEQF	TRBD2	TRBV6-2/TRBV6-3	-	TRBJ2-1
ASGSGQANYGYT	TRBD1	TRBV6-6	-	TRBJ1-2
ASSDDRVNTEAF	TRBD1	TRBV2	-	TRBJ1-1
ASSQELGQPYNEQF	TRBD1	TRBV3-1/TRBV3-2	-	TRBJ2-1
ATDRGSNQPQH	TRBD1	TRBV19	many	TRBJ1-5
ASSQSGQGALGGAF	TRBD1	TRBV3-1/TRBV3-2	-	TRBJ1-1
ASRTLDRTLGELF	-	TRBV6-5	-	TRBJ2-2
ASSLDPNRYTGELF	-	TRBV27	-	TRBJ2-2
ASSSDQGREQY	-	TRBV7-6	once	TRBJ2-7
ATSDIGLAAYNEQF	TRBD2	TRBV24-1	-	TRBJ2-1
ASSPTGSYEQY	-	TRBV18	-	TRBJ2-7
ASSYRGNYEQY	-	TRBV6-5	-	TRBJ2-7
ASALGQYYGYT	TRBD1	TRBV12-5	-	TRBJ1-2
ASSQDLAGGDIQY	TRBD1	TRBV4-3	-	TRBJ2-4
ASSLLPGDRGQVPLH	TRBD1	TRBV5-1	-	TRBJ1-6
ASSGPRDRAKSGNTIY	TRBD1	TRBV6-1	few	TRBJ1-3
ATSEVANTGELF	-	TRBV15	-	TRBJ2-2
ASNQRRGDSPLH	-	TRBV6-1	-	TRBJ1-6
ASSQRRGSYGYT	-	TRBV3-1/TRBV3-2	-	TRBJ1-2
ASSTRTGRGYT	TRBD1	TRBV27	-	TRBJ1-2
ASSMPGQGADEQY	TRBD1	TRBV19	-	TRBJ2-7
ASSPGAGGAYGYT	-	TRBV28	-	TRBJ1-2
SAIEAREAF	-	TRBV20-1	-	TRBJ1-1
ASSSRGLSNEKLF	-	TRBV7-9	-	TRBJ1-4
ASSTRTGGSLDTQY	TRBD1	TRBV28	few	TRBJ2-3
ASSRNQQTYEQY	-	TRBV19	-	TRBJ2-7
ASHGGRYGYT	-	TRBV12-3/TRBV12-4	-	TRBJ1-2
ASSPTGEGRQPQH	-	TRBV18	-	TRBJ1-5
ASSYSRTSPSYEQY	-	TRBV6-2/TRBV6-3	few	TRBJ2-7
ASSYGGQGSFEQY	TRBD1	TRBV6-6	-	TRBJ2-7
ASSLGTSRNTEAF	-	TRBV5-4	-	TRBJ1-1
ASSLRWTMGNQPQH	-	TRBV27	few	TRBJ1-5
ASSFSGYGYT	-	TRBV28	once	TRBJ1-2
ASSLKAGSSYEQY	-	TRBV27	-	TRBJ2-7
AIRDTGLGGTDTQY	-	TRBV10-3	few	TRBJ2-3
SVETSGRDIQY	TRBD2	TRBV29-1	-	TRBJ2-4
ASSVAGSTDTQY	-	TRBV9	once	TRBJ2-3
ASRVQGAEGYEQY	TRBD1	TRBV6-5	few	TRBJ2-7
ASRGQGDNEQF	TRBD1	TRBV5-5	-	TRBJ2-1
AWSTRLGGGGSPLH	-	TRBV30	-	TRBJ1-6
ASSQRGGNTIY	-	TRBV4-1	-	TRBJ1-3
ASSLRGVGAF	-	TRBV7-8	-	TRBJ1-1
ASRGPSETQY	-	TRBV7-9	-	TRBJ2-5
ASSFRDSNTEAF	-	TRBV6-5	-	TRBJ1-1
ASSPGSGVDTQY	-	TRBV18	once	TRBJ2-3
ASSSDRGSNQPQH	TRBD1	TRBV6-5	-	TRBJ1-5
AWTSGRGDEQF	TRBD2	TRBV30	-	TRBJ2-1
ASSALDSNSPLH	-	TRBV9	-	TRBJ1-6